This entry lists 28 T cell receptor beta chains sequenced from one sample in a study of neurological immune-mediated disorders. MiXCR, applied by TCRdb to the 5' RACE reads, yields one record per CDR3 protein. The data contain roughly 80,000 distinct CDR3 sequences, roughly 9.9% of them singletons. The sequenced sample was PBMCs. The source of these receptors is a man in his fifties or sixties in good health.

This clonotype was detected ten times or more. CDR3 coding DNA: TGTGCCAGCAGGGCGCAGGGGCGACCTAATGAAAAACTGTTTTTT. Protein product: CASRAQGRPNEKLFF. V usage is TRBV7-9 and J usage is TRBJ1-4; perhaps TRBD1 as D (6 bases). Trimming shortened V by 6 bases and J by 3 bases, and 14 bases separated the two germline ends. This CDR3 region has 15 residues. The germline V gene encodes CDR1 SEHNR and CDR2 FQNEAQ (reference sequence).

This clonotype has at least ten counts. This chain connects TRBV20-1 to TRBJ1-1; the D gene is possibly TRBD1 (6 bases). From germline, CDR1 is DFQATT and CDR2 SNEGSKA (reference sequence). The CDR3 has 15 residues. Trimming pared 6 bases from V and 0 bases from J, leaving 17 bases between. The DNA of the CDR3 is TGCAGTGCCACCCGAGGACAGTTCATGAACACTGAAGCTTTCTTT. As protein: CSATRGQFMNTEAFF.

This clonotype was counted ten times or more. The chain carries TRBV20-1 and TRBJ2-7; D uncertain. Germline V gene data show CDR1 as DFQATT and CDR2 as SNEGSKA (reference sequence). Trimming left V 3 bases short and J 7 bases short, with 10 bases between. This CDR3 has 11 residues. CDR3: CSARVLVEQYF. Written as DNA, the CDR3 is TGCAGTGCTAGGGTCCTGGTGGAGCAGTACTTC.

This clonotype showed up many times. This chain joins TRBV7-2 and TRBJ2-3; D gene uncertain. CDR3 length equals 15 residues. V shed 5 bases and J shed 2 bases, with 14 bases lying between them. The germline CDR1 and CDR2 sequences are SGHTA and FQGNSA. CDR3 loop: CASSRRSHDTDTQYF. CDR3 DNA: TGTGCCAGCAGCCGCAGGAGTCACGACACAGATACGCAGTATTTT.

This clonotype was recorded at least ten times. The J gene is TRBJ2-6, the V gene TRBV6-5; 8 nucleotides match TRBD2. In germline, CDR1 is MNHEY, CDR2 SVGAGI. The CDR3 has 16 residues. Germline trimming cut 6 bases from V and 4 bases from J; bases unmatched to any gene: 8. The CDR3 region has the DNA TGTGCCAGCAGGAACCGGGGGGGGTCCGGGGCCAACGTCCTGACTTTC. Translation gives CASRNRGGSGANVLTF.

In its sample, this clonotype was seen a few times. CDR3 coding DNA: TGTGCCAGCAGCTTAGCGCTGGTGGCGTTAGATACGCAGTATTTT. Amino acid sequence: CASSLALVALDTQYF. The V call is TRBV7-9, the J call TRBJ2-3; D unresolved. Germline values: CDR1 SEHNR, CDR2 FQNEAQ (reference sequence). Trimming took 0 bases from V and 5 from J, leaving 12 bases between them. This CDR3 has 15 residues. Complete variable domain (other parts from reference TRBV7-9 and TRBJ2-3): DTGVSQNPRHKITKRGQNVTFRCDPISEHNRLYWYRQTLGQGPEFLTYFQNEAQLEKSRLLSDRFSAERPKGSFSTLEIQRTEQGDSAMYLCASSLALVALDTQYFGPGTRLTVL.

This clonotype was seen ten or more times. The CDR3 protein is CASSSGTGASGEKLFF. The CDR3 DNA reads TGTGCCAGCAGCTCGGGGACAGGGGCAAGTGGGGAAAAACTGTTTTTT. The chain couples TRBV7-7 to TRBJ1-4; 10 nucleotides match TRBD1. The germline CDR1 and CDR2 sequences are SSHAT and FNYEAQ (reference sequence). The CDR3 covers 16 residues. Trimming took 4 bases from V and 8 from J; bases not matched to a gene: 10.

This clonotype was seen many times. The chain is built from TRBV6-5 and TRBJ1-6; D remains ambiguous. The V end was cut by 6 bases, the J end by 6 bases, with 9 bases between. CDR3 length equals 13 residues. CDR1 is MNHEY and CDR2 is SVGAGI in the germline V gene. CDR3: CASREQPNSPLHF. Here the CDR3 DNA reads TGTGCCAGCAGGGAGCAGCCTAATTCACCCCTCCACTTT.

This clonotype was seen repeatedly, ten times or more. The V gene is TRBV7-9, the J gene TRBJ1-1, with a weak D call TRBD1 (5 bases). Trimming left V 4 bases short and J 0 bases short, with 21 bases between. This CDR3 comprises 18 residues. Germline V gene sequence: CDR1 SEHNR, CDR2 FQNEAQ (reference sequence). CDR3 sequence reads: CASSSKEASRGLNTEAFF. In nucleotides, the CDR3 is TGTGCCAGCAGCTCCAAGGAGGCTTCCCGGGGACTGAACACTGAAGCTTTCTTT.

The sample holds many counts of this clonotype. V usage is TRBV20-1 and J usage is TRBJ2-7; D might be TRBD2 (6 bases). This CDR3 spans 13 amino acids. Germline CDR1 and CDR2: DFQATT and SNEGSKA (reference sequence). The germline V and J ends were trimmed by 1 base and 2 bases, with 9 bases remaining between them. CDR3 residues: CSARGLGTYEQYF. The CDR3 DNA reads TGCAGTGCTAGAGGACTAGGTACCTACGAGCAGTACTTC.

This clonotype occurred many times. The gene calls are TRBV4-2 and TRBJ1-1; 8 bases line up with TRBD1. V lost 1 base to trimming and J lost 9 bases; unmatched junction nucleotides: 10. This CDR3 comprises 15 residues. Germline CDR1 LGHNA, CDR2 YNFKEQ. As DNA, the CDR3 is TGTGCCAGCAGCCAAGCAGAGGCCCAGGGGGCTAAAGCTTTCTTT. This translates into CASSQAEAQGAKAFF.

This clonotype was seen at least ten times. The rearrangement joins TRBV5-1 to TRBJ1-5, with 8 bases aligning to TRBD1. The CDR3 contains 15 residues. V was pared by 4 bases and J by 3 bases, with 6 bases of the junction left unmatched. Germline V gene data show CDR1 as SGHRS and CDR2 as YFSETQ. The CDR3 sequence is CASSPGDRLNQPQHF. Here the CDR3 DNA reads TGCGCCAGCAGCCCGGGGGACAGGCTCAATCAGCCCCAGCATTTT.

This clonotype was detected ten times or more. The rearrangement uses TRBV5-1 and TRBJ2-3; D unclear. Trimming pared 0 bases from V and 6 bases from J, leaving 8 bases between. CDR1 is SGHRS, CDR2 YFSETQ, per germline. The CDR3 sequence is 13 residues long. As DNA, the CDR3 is TGCGCCAGCAGCTTGGAGTTGTATGATACGCAGTATTTT. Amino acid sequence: CASSLELYDTQYF.

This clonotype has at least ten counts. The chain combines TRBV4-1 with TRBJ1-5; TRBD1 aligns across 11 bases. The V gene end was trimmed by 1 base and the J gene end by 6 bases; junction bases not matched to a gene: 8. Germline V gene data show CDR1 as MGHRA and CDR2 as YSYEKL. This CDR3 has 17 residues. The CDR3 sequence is CASSQGGGQGGTQPQHF. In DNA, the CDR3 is TGCGCCAGCAGCCAAGGTGGGGGACAGGGGGGAACTCAGCCCCAGCATTTT.

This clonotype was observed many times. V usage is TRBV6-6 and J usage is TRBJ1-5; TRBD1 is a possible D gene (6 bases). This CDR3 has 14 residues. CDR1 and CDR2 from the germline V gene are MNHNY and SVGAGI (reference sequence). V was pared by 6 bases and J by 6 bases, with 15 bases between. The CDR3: CASSHGQQTQPQHF. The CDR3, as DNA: TGTGCCAGCAGCCACGGACAGCAAACTCAGCCCCAGCATTTT.

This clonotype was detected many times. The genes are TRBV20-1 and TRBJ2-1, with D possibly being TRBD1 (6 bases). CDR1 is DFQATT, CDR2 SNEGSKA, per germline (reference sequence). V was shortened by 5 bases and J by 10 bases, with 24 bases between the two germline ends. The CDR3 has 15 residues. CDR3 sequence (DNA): TGCAGTGCTGCCCAGGGGAACCGAAGAAGGGAGGAGCAGTTCTTC. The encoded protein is CSAAQGNRRREEQFF.

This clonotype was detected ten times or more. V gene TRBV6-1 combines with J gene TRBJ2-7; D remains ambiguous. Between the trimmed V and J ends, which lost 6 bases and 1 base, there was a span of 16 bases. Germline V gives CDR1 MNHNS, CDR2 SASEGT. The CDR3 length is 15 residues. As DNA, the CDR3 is TGTGCCAGCAGGATTATGATGACACCATCCTACGAGCAGTACTTC. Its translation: CASRIMMTPSYEQYF.

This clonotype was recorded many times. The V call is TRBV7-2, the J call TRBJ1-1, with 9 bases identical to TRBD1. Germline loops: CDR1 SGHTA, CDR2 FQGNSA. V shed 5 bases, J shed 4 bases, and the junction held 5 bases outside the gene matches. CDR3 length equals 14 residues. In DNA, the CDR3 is TGTGCCAGCAGCCTCCCGGGACAGGGCACTGAAGCTTTCTTT. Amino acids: CASSLPGQGTEAFF. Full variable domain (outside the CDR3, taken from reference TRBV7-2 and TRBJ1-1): GAGVSQSPSNKVTEKGKDVELRCDPISGHTALYWYRQSLGQGLEFLIYFQGNSAPDKSGLPSDRFSAERTGGSVSTLTIQRTQQEDSAVYLCASSLPGQGTEAFFGQGTRLTVV.

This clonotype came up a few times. CDR3 protein: CATSRGGAGVQPQHF. CDR3 sequence (DNA): TGTGCCACCAGCAGAGGGGGAGCAGGGGTTCAGCCCCAGCATTTT. The chain recombines TRBV15 with TRBJ1-5; possible D gene TRBD1, 6 bases. The germline V gene encodes CDR1 LNHNV and CDR2 YYDKDF (reference sequence). This CDR3 has 15 amino acids. Trimming pared 1 base from V and 6 bases from J, leaving 13 bases between.

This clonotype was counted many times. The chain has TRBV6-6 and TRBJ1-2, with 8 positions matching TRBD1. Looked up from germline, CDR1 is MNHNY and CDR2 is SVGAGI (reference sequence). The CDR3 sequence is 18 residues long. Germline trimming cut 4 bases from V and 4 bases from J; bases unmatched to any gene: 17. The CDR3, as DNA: TGTGCCAGCAGTTCAACGACAGGGGAGCCTGGTGTCTCCTATGGCTACACCTTC. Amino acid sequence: CASSSTTGEPGVSYGYTF.

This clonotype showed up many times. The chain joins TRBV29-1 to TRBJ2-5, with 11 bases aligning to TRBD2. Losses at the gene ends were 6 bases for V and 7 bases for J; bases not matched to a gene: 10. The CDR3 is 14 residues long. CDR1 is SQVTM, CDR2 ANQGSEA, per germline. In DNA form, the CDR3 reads TGCAGCGTCCTTAGCGGGAGGGCTATGGGGACCCAGTACTTC. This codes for CSVLSGRAMGTQYF.

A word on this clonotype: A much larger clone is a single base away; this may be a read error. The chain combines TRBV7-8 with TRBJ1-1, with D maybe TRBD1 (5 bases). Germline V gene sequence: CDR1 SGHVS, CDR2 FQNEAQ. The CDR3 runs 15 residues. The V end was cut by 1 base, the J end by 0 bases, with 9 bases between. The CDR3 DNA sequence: TGTGCCAGCAGCTTAGGGGGCACCCTGAACACTGAAGCTTTCTTT. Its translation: CASSLGGTLNTEAFF.

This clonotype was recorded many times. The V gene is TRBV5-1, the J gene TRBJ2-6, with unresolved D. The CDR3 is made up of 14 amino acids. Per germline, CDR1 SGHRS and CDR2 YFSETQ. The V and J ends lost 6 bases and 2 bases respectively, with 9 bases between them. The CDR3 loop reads CASMNGPGANVLTF. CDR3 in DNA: TGCGCCAGCATGAATGGTCCTGGGGCCAACGTCCTGACTTTC.

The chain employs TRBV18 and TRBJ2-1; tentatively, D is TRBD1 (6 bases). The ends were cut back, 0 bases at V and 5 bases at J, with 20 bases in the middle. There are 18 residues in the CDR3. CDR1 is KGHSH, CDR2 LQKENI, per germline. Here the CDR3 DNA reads TGTGCCAGCTCACCACCATCTCAAAGGACAGTATTACACAATGAGCAGTTCTTC. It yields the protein CASSPPSQRTVLHNEQFF.

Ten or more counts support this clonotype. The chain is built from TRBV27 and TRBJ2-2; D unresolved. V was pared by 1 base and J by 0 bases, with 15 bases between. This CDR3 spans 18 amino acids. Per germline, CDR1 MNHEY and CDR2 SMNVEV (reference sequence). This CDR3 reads CASSLFGYRLSNTGELFF. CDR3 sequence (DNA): TGTGCCAGCAGTTTATTTGGTTATCGACTCTCGAACACCGGGGAGCTGTTTTTT.

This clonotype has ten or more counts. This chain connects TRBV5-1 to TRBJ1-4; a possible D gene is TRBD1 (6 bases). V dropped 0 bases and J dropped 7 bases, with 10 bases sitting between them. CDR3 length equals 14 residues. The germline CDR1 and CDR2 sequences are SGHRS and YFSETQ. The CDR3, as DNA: TGCGCCAGCAGCTTGGACAGGGTCGCTGAAAAACTGTTTTTT. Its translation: CASSLDRVAEKLFF.

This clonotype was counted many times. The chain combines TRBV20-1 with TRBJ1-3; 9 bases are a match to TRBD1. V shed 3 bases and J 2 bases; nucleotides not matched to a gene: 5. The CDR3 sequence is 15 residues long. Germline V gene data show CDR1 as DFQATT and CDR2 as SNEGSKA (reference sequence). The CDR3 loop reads CSAREQGATGNTIYF. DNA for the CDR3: TGCAGTGCTAGGGAACAGGGGGCAACTGGAAACACCATATATTTT.

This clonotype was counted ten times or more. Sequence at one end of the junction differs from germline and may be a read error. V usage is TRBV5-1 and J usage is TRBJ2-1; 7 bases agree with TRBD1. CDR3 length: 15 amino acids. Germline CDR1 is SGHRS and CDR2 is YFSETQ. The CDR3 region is CASSVPQGSSNEQFF. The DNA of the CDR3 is TGCGCCAGCAGCGTGCCACAGGGGTCCTCCAATGAGCAGTTCTTC. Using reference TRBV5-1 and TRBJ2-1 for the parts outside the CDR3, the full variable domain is KAGVTQTPRYLIKTRGQQVTLSCSPISGHRSVSWYQQTPGQGLQFLFEYFSETQRNKGNFPGRFSGRQFSNSRSEMNVSTLELGDSALYLCASSVPQGSSNEQFFGPGTRLTVL.